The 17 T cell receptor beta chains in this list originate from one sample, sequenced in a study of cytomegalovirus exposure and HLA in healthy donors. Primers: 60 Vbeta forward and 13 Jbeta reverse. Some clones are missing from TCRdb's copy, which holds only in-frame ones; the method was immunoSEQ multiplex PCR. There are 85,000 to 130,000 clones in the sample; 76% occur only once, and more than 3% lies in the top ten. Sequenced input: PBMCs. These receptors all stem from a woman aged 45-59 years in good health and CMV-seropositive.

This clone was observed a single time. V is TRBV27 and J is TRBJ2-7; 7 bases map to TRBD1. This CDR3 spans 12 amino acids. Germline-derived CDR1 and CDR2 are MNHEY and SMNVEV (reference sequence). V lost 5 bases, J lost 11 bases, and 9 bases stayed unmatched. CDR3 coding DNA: TGTGCCAGCAGTGATACAGGGGAACGGGAGTACTTC. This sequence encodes CASSDTGEREYF.

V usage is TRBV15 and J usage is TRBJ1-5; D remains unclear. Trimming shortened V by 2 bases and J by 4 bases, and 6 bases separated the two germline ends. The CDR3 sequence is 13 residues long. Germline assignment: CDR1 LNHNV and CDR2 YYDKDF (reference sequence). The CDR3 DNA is TGTGCCACCAGCAGATACACAAATCAGCCCCAGCATTTT. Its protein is CATSRYTNQPQHF. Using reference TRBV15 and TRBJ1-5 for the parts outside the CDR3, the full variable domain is DAMVIQNPRYQVTQFGKPVTLSCSQTLNHNVMYWYQQKSSQAPKLLFHYYDKDFNNEADTPDNFQSRRPNTSFCFLDIRSPGLGDTAMYLCATSRYTNQPQHFGDGTRLSIL.

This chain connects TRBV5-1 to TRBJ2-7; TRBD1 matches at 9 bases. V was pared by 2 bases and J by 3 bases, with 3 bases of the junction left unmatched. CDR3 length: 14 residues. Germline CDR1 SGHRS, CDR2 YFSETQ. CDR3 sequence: CASSLVTGGYEQYF. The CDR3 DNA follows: TGCGCCAGCAGCTTAGTGACAGGGGGCTACGAGCAGTACTTC. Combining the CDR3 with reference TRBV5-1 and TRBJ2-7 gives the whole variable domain KAGVTQTPRYLIKTRGQQVTLSCSPISGHRSVSWYQQTPGQGLQFLFEYFSETQRNKGNFPGRFSGRQFSNSRSEMNVSTLELGDSALYLCASSLVTGGYEQYFGPGTRLTVT.

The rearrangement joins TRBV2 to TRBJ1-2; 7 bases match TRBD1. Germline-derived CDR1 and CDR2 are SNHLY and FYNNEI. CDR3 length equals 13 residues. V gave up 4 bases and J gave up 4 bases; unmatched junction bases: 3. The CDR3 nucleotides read TGTGCCAGCAGTGTGGGACAGATCTATGGCTACACCTTC. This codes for CASSVGQIYGYTF.

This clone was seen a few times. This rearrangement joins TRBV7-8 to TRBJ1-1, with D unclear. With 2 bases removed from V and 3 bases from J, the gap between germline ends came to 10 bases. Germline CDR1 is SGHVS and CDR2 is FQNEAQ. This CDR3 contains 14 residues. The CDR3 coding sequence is TGTGCCAGCAGCTTACAAAACAGAGACACTGAAGCTTTCTTT. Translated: CASSLQNRDTEAFF.

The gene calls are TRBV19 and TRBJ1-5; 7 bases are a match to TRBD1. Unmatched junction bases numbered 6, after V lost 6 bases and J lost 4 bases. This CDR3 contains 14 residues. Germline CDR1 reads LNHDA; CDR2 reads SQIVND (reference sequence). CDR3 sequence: CASRKQGFNQPQHF. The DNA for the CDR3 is TGTGCCAGTAGAAAACAGGGGTTTAATCAGCCCCAGCATTTT.

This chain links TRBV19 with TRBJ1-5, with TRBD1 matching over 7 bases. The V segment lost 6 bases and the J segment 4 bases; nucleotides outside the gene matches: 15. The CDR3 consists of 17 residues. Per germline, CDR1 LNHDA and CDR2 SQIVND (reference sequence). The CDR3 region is CASSLTGYQKGNQPQHF. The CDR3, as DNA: TGTGCCAGTAGCCTGACAGGGTATCAGAAAGGTAATCAGCCCCAGCATTTT.

The CDR3 is CASSPPSSGGANEQFF. For the CDR3, the DNA is TGTGCCAGCTCACCACCGTCTAGCGGGGGGGCCAATGAGCAGTTCTTC. The chain has TRBV18 and TRBJ2-1; TRBD2 agrees at 12 bases. CDR1 and CDR2 from the germline V gene are KGHSH and LQKENI. V gave up 0 bases and J gave up 6 bases; unmatched junction bases: 3. The CDR3 is 16 residues long.

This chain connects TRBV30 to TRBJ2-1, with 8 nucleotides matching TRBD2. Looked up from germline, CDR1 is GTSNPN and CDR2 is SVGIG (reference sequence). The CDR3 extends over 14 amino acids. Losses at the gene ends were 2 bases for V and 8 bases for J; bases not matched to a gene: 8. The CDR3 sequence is CAWSMGGRFDEQFF. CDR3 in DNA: TGTGCCTGGAGTATGGGCGGGAGGTTCGATGAGCAGTTCTTC.

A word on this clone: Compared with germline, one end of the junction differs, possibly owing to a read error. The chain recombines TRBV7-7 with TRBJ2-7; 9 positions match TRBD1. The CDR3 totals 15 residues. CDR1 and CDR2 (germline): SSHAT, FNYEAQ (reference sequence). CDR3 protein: CASSLGPGQGYEQYF. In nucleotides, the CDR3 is TGTGCTAGCAGCTTAGGACCGGGACAGGGATACGAGCAGTACTTC.

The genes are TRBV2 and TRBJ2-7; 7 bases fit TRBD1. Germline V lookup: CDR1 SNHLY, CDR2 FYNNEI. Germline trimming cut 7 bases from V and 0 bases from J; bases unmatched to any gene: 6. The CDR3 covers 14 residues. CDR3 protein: CASTRGQNSYEQYF. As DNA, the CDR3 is TGTGCCAGCACTCGGGGACAGAACTCCTACGAGCAGTACTTC.

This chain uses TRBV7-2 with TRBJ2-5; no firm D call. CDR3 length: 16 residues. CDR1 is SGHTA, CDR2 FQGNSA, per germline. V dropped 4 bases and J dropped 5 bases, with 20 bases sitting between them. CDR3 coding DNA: TGTGCCAGCAGCTCCCTCGAAAGGAGTTTCGGGGAGACCCAGTACTTC. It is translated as CASSSLERSFGETQYF.

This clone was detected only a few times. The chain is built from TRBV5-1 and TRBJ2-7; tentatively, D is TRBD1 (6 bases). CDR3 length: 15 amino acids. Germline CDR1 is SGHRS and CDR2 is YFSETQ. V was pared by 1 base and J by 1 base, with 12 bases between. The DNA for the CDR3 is TGCGCCAGCAGCTTGACCGGGACATTTTCCTACGAGCAGTACTTC. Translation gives CASSLTGTFSYEQYF. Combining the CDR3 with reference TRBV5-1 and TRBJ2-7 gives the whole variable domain KAGVTQTPRYLIKTRGQQVTLSCSPISGHRSVSWYQQTPGQGLQFLFEYFSETQRNKGNFPGRFSGRQFSNSRSEMNVSTLELGDSALYLCASSLTGTFSYEQYFGPGTRLTVT.

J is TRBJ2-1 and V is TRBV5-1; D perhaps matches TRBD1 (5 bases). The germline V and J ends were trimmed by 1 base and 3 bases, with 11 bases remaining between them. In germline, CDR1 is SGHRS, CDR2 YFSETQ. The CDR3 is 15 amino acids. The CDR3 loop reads CASSLLGPGYNEQFF. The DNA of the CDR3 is TGCGCCAGCAGCTTGTTGGGGCCTGGCTACAATGAGCAGTTCTTC.

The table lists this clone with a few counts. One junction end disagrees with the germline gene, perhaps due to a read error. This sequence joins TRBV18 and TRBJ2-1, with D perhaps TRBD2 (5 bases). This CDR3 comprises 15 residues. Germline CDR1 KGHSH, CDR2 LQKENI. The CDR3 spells CASSPAQTGNREKFF. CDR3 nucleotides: TGTGCCAGCTCCCCCGCCCAGACGGGGAATCGTGAGAAGTTCTTC. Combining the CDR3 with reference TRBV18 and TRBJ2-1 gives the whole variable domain NAGVMQNPRHLVRRRGQEARLRCSPMKGHSHVYWYRQLPEEGLKFMVYLQKENIIDESGMPKERFSAEFPKEGPSILRIQQVVRGDSAAYFCASSPAQTGNREKFFGPGTRLTVL.

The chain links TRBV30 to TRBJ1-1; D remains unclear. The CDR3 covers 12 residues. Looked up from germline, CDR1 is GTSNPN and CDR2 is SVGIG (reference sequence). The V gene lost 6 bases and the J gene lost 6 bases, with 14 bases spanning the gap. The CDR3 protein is CACSRGYAEAFF. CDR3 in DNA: TGTGCCTGTAGTCGAGGGTACGCTGAAGCTTTCTTT.

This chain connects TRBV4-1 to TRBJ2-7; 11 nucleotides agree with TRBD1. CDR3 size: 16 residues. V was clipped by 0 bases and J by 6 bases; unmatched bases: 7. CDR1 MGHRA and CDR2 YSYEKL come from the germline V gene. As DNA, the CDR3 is TGCGCCAGCAGCCAAGAGCCCGGGACAGGGGGGGGCGAGCAGTACTTC. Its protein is CASSQEPGTGGGEQYF.